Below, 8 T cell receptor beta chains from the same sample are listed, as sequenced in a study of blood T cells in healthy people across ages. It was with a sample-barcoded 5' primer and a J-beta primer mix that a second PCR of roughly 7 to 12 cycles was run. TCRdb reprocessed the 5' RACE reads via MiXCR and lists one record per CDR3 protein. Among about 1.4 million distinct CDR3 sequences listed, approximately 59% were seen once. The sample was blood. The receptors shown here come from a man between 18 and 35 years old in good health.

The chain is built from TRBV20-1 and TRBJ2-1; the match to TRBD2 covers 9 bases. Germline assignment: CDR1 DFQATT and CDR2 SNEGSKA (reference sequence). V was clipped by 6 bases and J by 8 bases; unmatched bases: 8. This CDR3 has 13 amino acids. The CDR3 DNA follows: TGCAGTGCCCTAGGACTAGCGAGGGATGAGCAGTTCTTC. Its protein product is CSALGLARDEQFF.

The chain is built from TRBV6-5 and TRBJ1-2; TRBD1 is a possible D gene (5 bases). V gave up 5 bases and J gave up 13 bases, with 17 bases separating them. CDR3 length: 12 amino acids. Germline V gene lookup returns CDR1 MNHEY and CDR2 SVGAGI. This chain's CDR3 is CASSQATTGLTF. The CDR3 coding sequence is TGTGCCAGCAGTCAGGCGACAACGGGACTCACCTTC.

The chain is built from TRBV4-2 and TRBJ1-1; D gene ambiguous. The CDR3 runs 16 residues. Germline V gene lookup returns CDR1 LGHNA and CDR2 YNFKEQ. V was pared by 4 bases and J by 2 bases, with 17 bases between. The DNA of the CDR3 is TGTGCCAGCAGCCCACCTGGAGGGCGCCGTAACACTGAAGCTTTCTTT. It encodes CASSPPGGRRNTEAFF.

CDR3 in DNA: TGTGCCAGCAGCCAACTAGTGGGACAGGGCATTCAGTACTTC. Its translation is CASSQLVGQGIQYF. This chain uses TRBV7-2 with TRBJ2-4, with TRBD1 matching 9 bases. CDR3 length equals 14 residues. After removal of 5 bases from V and 9 bases from J, the junction contained 8 bases not matched to a gene. The germline V gene has CDR1 SGHTA and CDR2 FQGNSA.

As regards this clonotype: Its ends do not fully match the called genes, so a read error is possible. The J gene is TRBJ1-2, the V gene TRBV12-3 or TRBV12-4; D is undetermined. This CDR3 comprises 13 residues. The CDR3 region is CASSSPGRDGHTF. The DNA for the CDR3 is TGTGCCAGCAGTTCACCCGGGAGGGATGGCCACACCTTC.

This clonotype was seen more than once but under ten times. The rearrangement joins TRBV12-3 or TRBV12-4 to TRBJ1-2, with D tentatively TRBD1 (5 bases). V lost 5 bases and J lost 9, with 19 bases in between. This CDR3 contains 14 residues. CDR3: CASSVTGLDNRYTF. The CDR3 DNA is TGTGCCAGCAGTGTTACAGGCCTCGATAATCGCTACACCTTC.

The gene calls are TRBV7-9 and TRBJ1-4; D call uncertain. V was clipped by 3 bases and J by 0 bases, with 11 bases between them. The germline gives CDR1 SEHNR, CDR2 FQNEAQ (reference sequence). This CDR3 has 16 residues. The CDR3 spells CASSFSVPPTNEKLFF. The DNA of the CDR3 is TGTGCCAGCAGCTTTTCGGTACCCCCAACTAATGAAAAACTGTTTTTT.

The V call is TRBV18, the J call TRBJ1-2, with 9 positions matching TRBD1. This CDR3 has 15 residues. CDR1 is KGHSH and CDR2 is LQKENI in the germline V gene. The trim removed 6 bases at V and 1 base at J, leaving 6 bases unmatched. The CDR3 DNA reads TGTGCCAGCTCTCGCCGGGACAGGGTTAACTATGGCTACACCTTC. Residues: CASSRRDRVNYGYTF.